These 22 T cell receptor beta chains came from one sample sequenced in a study of T cells in Graves' hyperthyroidism and ophthalmopathy. Researchers took RNA transcripts and amplified the TCR beta CDR3 regions from them. The HTBI primer set was used in a first-round RT-PCR of the TCR CDR3. One entry per CDR3 protein results from TCRdb running MiXCR on the multiplex PCR reads. The sample carries a few hundred thousand distinct CDR3 sequences, just under 15% recorded once. Sequences were obtained from blood. The receptors were sampled from a woman in her twenties or thirties with Graves' hyperthyroidism.

This clonotype was seen more than once but under ten times. This sequence joins TRBV29-1 and TRBJ2-7; TRBD1 agrees at 9 bases. The trim removed 7 bases at V and 4 bases at J, leaving 2 bases unmatched. Germline V CDR1 and CDR2: SQVTM, ANQGSEA. The CDR3 contains 11 residues. The CDR3 is CSGGTGYEQYF. The CDR3 bases are TGCAGCGGCGGGACAGGGTACGAGCAGTACTTC.

This clonotype was seen ten or more times. DNA of the CDR3: TGCAGTGCCCGGGCCGCTAGCGGCATGTACGAGCAGTACTTC. It is translated as CSARAASGMYEQYF. This chain connects TRBV20-1 to TRBJ2-7; TRBD2 matches at 7 bases. Per the germline V gene, CDR1 is DFQATT and CDR2 is SNEGSKA (reference sequence). The CDR3 is 14 residues long. The trim removed 6 bases at V and 4 bases at J, leaving 12 bases unmatched.

The V and J genes are TRBV27 and TRBJ2-7, with D unclear. The CDR3 contains 11 residues. Germline CDR1 MNHEY, CDR2 SMNVEV (reference sequence). The V and J ends lost 8 bases and 7 bases respectively, with 12 bases between them. As DNA, the CDR3 is TGTGCCAGCGGATTGATTTTGGAGCAGTACTTC. Its protein is CASGLILEQYF.

This clonotype was seen a few times. The V gene is TRBV25-1, the J gene TRBJ2-1, with D perhaps TRBD2 (6 bases). Trimming cost V 9 bases and J 4 bases, with 16 bases left between them. Germline V gives CDR1 MGHDK, CDR2 SYGVNS. The CDR3 consists of 14 residues. CDR3 nucleotide sequence: TGTGCCAGTTCCGGGACTCAACTTTACAATGAGCAGTTCTTC. It is translated as CASSGTQLYNEQFF.

This clonotype was recorded at least ten times. The chain couples TRBV5-1 to TRBJ1-6; tentatively, D is TRBD1 (6 bases). Trimming left V 4 bases short and J 9 bases short, with 20 bases between. Germline loops: CDR1 SGHRS, CDR2 YFSETQ. The CDR3 spans 16 residues. CDR3 DNA sequence: TGCGCCAGCAGCCACCTTGGTGGTCAGGGGCGTTCACCCCTCCACTTT. Translating it yields CASSHLGGQGRSPLHF.

This clonotype was observed at least ten times. V usage is TRBV28 and J usage is TRBJ1-2, with D possibly TRBD1 on 5 matching bases. Germline V CDR1 and CDR2: MDHEN, SYDVKM. This CDR3 comprises 14 residues. V gave up 3 bases and J gave up 6 bases, with 14 bases separating them. For the CDR3, the DNA is TGTGCCAGCAGTTTGACCTCTGGGGCCCATGGCTACACCTTC. Its protein is CASSLTSGAHGYTF.

This clonotype occurred a few times. The rearrangement uses TRBV9 and TRBJ2-1; 8 bases map to TRBD2. Germline lookup yields CDR1 SGDLS and CDR2 YYNGEE. Trimming cost V 0 bases and J 0 bases; bases outside gene matches: 2. CDR3 length: 16 residues. CDR3 protein: CASSVVAGGSYNEQFF. As DNA, the CDR3 is TGTGCCAGCAGCGTAGTGGCGGGAGGCTCCTACAATGAGCAGTTCTTC.

At least ten counts were recorded for this clonotype. The V gene is TRBV2, the J gene TRBJ1-1; D not certain. This CDR3 is built from 12 residues. Trimming shortened V by 3 bases and J by 3 bases, and 5 bases separated the two germline ends. Germline V lookup: CDR1 SNHLY, CDR2 FYNNEI. CDR3: CASSEEYTEAFF. The DNA for the CDR3 is TGTGCCAGCAGTGAGGAATACACTGAAGCTTTCTTT.

This clonotype was counted between two and nine times. The chain is built from TRBV6-5 and TRBJ2-7; 7 bases match TRBD2. CDR1 is MNHEY, CDR2 SVGAGI, per germline. Trimming at V came to 2 bases and at J to 5 bases, leaving 6 bases not matched to a gene. The CDR3 has 14 residues. The DNA of the CDR3 is TGTGCCAGCAGTTACGCGTCTAGCGGAGACGAGCAGTACTTC. Translated, it gives CASSYASSGDEQYF.

This clonotype was counted at least ten times. The chain combines TRBV27 with TRBJ2-3; D gene unclear. The CDR3 is 12 amino acids. Trimming pared 2 bases from V and 4 bases from J, leaving 4 bases between. Per the germline V gene, CDR1 is MNHEY and CDR2 is SMNVEV (reference sequence). The CDR3 reads CASSLPADTQYF. DNA of the CDR3: TGTGCCAGCAGTTTACCCGCAGATACGCAGTATTTT.

This clonotype was counted at least ten times. CDR3 sequence reads: CASRGKNEKLFF. CDR3 DNA: TGTGCCAGCAGGGGGAAGAATGAAAAACTGTTTTTT. The chain recombines TRBV6-1 with TRBJ1-4; no definite D call. The CDR3 has 12 residues. V gave up 6 bases and J gave up 5 bases, with 7 bases separating them. CDR1 is MNHNS and CDR2 is SASEGT in the germline V gene.

The chain uses TRBV7-9 and TRBJ2-5; the match to TRBD1 covers 7 bases. In germline, CDR1 is SEHNR, CDR2 FQNEAQ (reference sequence). The CDR3 extends over 17 amino acids. After removal of 2 bases from V and 2 bases from J, the junction contained 11 bases not matched to a gene. CDR3 in amino acids: CASSLLQGRISQETQYF. The CDR3 nucleotides read TGTGCCAGCAGCTTATTACAGGGGCGAATAAGTCAAGAGACCCAGTACTTC.

This clonotype was picked up many times. V usage is TRBV5-6 and J usage is TRBJ2-1; tentative D call: TRBD2 (6 bases). V lost 4 bases and J lost 4, with 9 bases in between. Looked up from germline, CDR1 is SGHDT and CDR2 is YYEEEE. CDR3 size: 13 residues. The CDR3 sequence: CASSIRGYNEQFF. Written as DNA, the CDR3 is TGTGCCAGCAGCATCCGGGGGTACAATGAGCAGTTCTTC.

This clonotype was picked up many times. This chain joins TRBV28 and TRBJ2-1; a weak D match, TRBD2 (5 bases). The CDR3 totals 16 residues. Germline V gene lookup returns CDR1 MDHEN and CDR2 SYDVKM. With 2 bases removed from V and 2 bases from J, the gap between germline ends came to 13 bases. CDR3 region: CASSLKRRNPYNEQFF. CDR3 nucleotide sequence: TGTGCCAGCAGTTTAAAACGGAGGAATCCCTACAATGAGCAGTTCTTC.

This clonotype was seen a few times. J is TRBJ1-6 and V is TRBV9, with unresolved D. CDR1 is SGDLS, CDR2 YYNGEE, per germline. Trimming removed 4 bases from V and 6 bases from J, with 5 bases in between. The CDR3 has 12 residues. The CDR3 sequence is CASSSGNSPLHF. The CDR3 DNA follows: TGTGCCAGCAGCTCGGGTAATTCACCCCTCCACTTT.

This clonotype was detected ten times or more. This chain uses TRBV24-1 with TRBJ1-1, with D hard to call. CDR1 is KGHDR and CDR2 is SFDVKD in the germline V gene. This CDR3 has 13 residues. V lost 2 bases and J lost 11, with 14 bases in between. In DNA, the CDR3 is TGTGCCACCAGTGATTCGCGCGCATCCGGGGCTTTCTTT. Translating it yields CATSDSRASGAFF.

This chain links TRBV20-1 with TRBJ2-3; D possibly uses TRBD1 or TRBD2 (5 bases each). Trimming removed 3 bases at V and 3 bases at J, with 10 bases between. In germline, CDR1 is DFQATT, CDR2 SNEGSKA (reference sequence). This CDR3 has 13 residues. The CDR3, as DNA: TGCAGTGCTAGGGGGGTAGATACAGATACGCAGTATTTT. Residues: CSARGVDTDTQYF.

This clonotype was counted a few times. The J gene is TRBJ2-1, the V gene TRBV9, with D maybe TRBD1 (5 bases). The V and J ends lost 1 base and 7 bases respectively, with 12 bases between them. Germline-derived CDR1 and CDR2 are SGDLS and YYNGEE. The CDR3 runs to 14 residues. The CDR3, as DNA: TGTGCCAGCAGCGTACAGGGCTTAGGGAATGAGCAGTTCTTC. It specifies CASSVQGLGNEQFF.

Worth noting for this clonotype: This may stem from a read error, because a much larger clone lies one nucleotide away. The chain uses TRBV4-2 and TRBJ1-5; the D is unclear. This CDR3 is built from 16 residues. CDR1 is LGHNA, CDR2 YNFKEQ, per germline. The V and J ends lost 2 bases and 2 bases respectively, with 13 bases between them. The CDR3 loop reads CASSQKGGVGNQPQHF. The DNA for the CDR3 is TGTGCCAGCAGCCAAAAGGGTGGGGTCGGCAATCAGCCCCAGCATTTT.

V gene TRBV5-6 combines with J gene TRBJ1-3; 8 bases align to TRBD1. Germline V gene lookup returns CDR1 SGHDT and CDR2 YYEEEE. This CDR3 contains 16 residues. V shed 1 base, J shed 3 bases, and the junction held 6 bases outside the gene matches. The CDR3 nucleotides are TGTGCCAGCAGCTTGACAAGACAGGGGTTTGGAAACACCATATATTTT. It codes for CASSLTRQGFGNTIYF.

This clonotype has just a few counts. The chain recombines TRBV7-8 with TRBJ1-1; tentatively, D is TRBD1 (5 bases). CDR1 and CDR2 (germline): SGHVS, FQNEAQ. The CDR3 consists of 13 residues. V gave up 0 bases and J gave up 10 bases, with 12 bases separating them. This CDR3 is CASSLARATGAFF. As DNA, the CDR3 is TGTGCCAGCAGCTTAGCCAGGGCCACAGGAGCTTTCTTT.

J is TRBJ2-7 and V is TRBV19; 7 nucleotides match TRBD2. The CDR3 covers 14 residues. The ends lost 2 bases at V and 2 bases at J; junction bases unmatched: 3. The V gene's germline CDR1 is LNHDA and CDR2 SQIVND (reference sequence). Here the CDR3 DNA reads TGTGCCAGTAGTATAACGGGAGGCCCCTACGAGCAGTACTTC. Translating it yields CASSITGGPYEQYF.